This T cell receptor (beta chain) was recorded in a study of blood T cell repertoires in COVID-19. Study in general: Both acute and convalescent COVID-19 samples were obtained from the United States, Italy and Spain. Sources were T cells, B-cell-depleted T cells, or PBMCs; the material itself was cDNA or gDNA.

How the authors handled the data: Amplification from reference gene primers served as the basis for estimated nucleated cell counts. Sequencing was performed with immunoSEQ multiplex PCR; in TCRdb, only in-frame clones are kept and a portion is missing. That table furnishes V, J and clone size, whereas the DNA furnished D and trimming. The table has 12,000 to 15,000 clones, around four fifths seen once; the top ten hold 15% to 20%. V was trimmed by 0 bases and J by 6 bases, leaving 14 bases between them. The CDR3 extends over 15 amino acids. CDR1 and CDR2 (germline): LGHDT, YNNKEL (reference sequence).

The TCR comes from a man aged 35 to 55 with active or convalescent COVID-19. The sequencing sample was made of peripheral blood. The chain is built from TRBV3-1 (or the pseudogene TRBV3-2) and TRBJ1-1; D remains ambiguous. CDR3 region: CASSQEIGVRAEAFF. The CDR3 region has the DNA TGTGCCAGCAGCCAAGAGATTGGAGTGAGGGCTGAAGCTTTCTTT.